This entry is about one TCR beta chain. No antigen is known for it. From each donor, a 2.5 ml peripheral blood sample was drawn into PAXgene tubes and stored at -80 degrees C. Without any T cell sorting, total RNA was extracted from whole blood using the PAXgene blood miRNA kit on an automated QIAcube. Peripheral blood from monozygotic twin pairs concordant or discordant for inflammatory bowel disease was subjected to deep TCRalpha and TCRbeta repertoire profiling with unique molecular barcoding. Smoking habits were recorded for all twin pairs, and individuals were classified as current, former or never smokers. CDR1 and CDR2 were assigned from the germline V gene (reference sequence) as LGHDT and YNNKEL. Inclusive of the bounding cysteine and phenylalanine, the CDR3 is 13 residues long. No DNA is given. This entry belongs to a study of monozygotic twins with inflammatory bowel disease (dated by TCRdb to the late 2010s). In terms of the full investigation: A total of 28 monozygotic twin pairs were included in the full study, comprising nine German pairs (four IBD-concordant, five IBD-discordant) and 19 IBD-discordant Danish pairs. Each individual had, on average, about 151 000 unique TCRalpha sequences and 181 000 unique TCRbeta sequences available for analysis. The search for disease-associated traits relied mainly on comparing, within discordant pairs, IBD patients with their genetically identical healthy co-twins. Study-level results and caveats: The results gave no support for a single strong signal or clonotype linked to IBD. IBD patients had lower TCRbeta repertoire diversity, measured by the inverse Simpson index, than their healthy co-twins. Compared with healthy twins, IBD patients shared fewer clonotypes with other individuals, and the difference was most pronounced in patients with signs of disease activity. Distinction between different T cell subtypes could not be achieved in the analysis. Concordant and discordant twins showed no difference in repertoire similarity, possibly because of limited statistical power. Differing immunosuppressive treatments among patients may have added background noise and inter-individual variability to the repertoires.

The library was built by means of 5' RACE. Each TCR library was prepared from 3,500 to 4,500 ng of total RNA. For each sample, cDNA synthesis with SMARTScribe reverse transcriptase was split into eight separate reactions. During cDNA synthesis, template switching was used to introduce unique molecular identifiers that contained a 6-nucleotide sample barcode. Two nested PCRs of about 17 and 10 cycles amplified the TCRalpha and TCRbeta cDNA, and bead purification followed each PCR. Before amplification, cDNA was treated with uracil DNA-glycosylase and purified using the QIAquick PCR purification kit. The second PCR added Illumina TruSeq-compatible adapters along with sample-specific barcodes. TapeStation and Qubit were used to check library quality and concentration, and approximately 5.5 ng of each library went into the pool. Sequencing of the pooled libraries was done on an Illumina HiSeq2500 single-index Rapid Run using custom sequencing primers and 2 x 100 bp reads. In the original analysis: UMI-based consensus assembly with MiGEC version 1.2.6 was used to correct PCR and sequencing errors. MiXCR version 2.1.1 handled V(D)J alignment, clonotype assembly and CDR3 extraction. To normalise gene usage, clonotype sharing and MAIT/NKT TCR abundance, the top 1000, 10 000 and 20 000 clonotypes in each sample were analysed. Diversity was computed as the inverse Simpson index with the vegan R package after downsampling to 27 000 UMIs. Paired Mann-Whitney U tests were applied to discordant twin pairs, and Benjamini-Hochberg correction was used for multiple testing. The reads, reprocessed by TCRdb, yield one row per CDR3 protein sequence and no DNA. These V and J calls originate from TCRdb's pipeline instead of the authors' own analysis. This specimen's table enumerates roughly 150,000 distinct CDR3 sequences. About 2.7% of the sample comes from the top ten.

What was sequenced was blood. This chain joins TRBV3-1 to TRBJ2-3. The sequence was collected from a human donor with ulcerative colitis or Crohn's disease, or a healthy co-twin of an affected twin (not recorded which). For the CDR3, the sequence is CASSQVPRDTQYF.